This entry is about one TCR beta chain. Its cognate antigen is unknown. Trimming took off 4 bases at V and 8 bases at J, with 14 bases between the two ends. The CDR3 sequence is 13 residues long. Per germline, CDR1 LGHDT and CDR2 YNNKEL (reference sequence). The data were obtained in a study of blood T cells in healthy people across ages. Notes on the study in general: Long-lived donors exceeded aged donors in naive CD4+ cells and diversity. With naive T cell percentage, TCR beta diversity showed a strong correlation.

Sample-barcoded 5' priming and a J-beta primer mix drove a second PCR of 7 to 11 cycles. Every cDNA molecule carried a tag from a template-switch adaptor bearing 12 random nucleotides. TCRdb used MiXCR to reprocess the 5' RACE reads, holding one entry per CDR3 protein. The sample consists of fewer than 950,000 distinct CDR3 sequences, 53% of them appearing once. Samples had at least 7 million PBMCs isolated from them. Source material: blood. The TCR comes from a man at least 80 years old in good health. J is TRBJ1-2 and V is TRBV3-1; D call uncertain. For the CDR3, the DNA is TGTGCCAGCAGCCTCCGTGATGGAGGGGGCTACACCTTC. Translation: CASSLRDGGGYTF.